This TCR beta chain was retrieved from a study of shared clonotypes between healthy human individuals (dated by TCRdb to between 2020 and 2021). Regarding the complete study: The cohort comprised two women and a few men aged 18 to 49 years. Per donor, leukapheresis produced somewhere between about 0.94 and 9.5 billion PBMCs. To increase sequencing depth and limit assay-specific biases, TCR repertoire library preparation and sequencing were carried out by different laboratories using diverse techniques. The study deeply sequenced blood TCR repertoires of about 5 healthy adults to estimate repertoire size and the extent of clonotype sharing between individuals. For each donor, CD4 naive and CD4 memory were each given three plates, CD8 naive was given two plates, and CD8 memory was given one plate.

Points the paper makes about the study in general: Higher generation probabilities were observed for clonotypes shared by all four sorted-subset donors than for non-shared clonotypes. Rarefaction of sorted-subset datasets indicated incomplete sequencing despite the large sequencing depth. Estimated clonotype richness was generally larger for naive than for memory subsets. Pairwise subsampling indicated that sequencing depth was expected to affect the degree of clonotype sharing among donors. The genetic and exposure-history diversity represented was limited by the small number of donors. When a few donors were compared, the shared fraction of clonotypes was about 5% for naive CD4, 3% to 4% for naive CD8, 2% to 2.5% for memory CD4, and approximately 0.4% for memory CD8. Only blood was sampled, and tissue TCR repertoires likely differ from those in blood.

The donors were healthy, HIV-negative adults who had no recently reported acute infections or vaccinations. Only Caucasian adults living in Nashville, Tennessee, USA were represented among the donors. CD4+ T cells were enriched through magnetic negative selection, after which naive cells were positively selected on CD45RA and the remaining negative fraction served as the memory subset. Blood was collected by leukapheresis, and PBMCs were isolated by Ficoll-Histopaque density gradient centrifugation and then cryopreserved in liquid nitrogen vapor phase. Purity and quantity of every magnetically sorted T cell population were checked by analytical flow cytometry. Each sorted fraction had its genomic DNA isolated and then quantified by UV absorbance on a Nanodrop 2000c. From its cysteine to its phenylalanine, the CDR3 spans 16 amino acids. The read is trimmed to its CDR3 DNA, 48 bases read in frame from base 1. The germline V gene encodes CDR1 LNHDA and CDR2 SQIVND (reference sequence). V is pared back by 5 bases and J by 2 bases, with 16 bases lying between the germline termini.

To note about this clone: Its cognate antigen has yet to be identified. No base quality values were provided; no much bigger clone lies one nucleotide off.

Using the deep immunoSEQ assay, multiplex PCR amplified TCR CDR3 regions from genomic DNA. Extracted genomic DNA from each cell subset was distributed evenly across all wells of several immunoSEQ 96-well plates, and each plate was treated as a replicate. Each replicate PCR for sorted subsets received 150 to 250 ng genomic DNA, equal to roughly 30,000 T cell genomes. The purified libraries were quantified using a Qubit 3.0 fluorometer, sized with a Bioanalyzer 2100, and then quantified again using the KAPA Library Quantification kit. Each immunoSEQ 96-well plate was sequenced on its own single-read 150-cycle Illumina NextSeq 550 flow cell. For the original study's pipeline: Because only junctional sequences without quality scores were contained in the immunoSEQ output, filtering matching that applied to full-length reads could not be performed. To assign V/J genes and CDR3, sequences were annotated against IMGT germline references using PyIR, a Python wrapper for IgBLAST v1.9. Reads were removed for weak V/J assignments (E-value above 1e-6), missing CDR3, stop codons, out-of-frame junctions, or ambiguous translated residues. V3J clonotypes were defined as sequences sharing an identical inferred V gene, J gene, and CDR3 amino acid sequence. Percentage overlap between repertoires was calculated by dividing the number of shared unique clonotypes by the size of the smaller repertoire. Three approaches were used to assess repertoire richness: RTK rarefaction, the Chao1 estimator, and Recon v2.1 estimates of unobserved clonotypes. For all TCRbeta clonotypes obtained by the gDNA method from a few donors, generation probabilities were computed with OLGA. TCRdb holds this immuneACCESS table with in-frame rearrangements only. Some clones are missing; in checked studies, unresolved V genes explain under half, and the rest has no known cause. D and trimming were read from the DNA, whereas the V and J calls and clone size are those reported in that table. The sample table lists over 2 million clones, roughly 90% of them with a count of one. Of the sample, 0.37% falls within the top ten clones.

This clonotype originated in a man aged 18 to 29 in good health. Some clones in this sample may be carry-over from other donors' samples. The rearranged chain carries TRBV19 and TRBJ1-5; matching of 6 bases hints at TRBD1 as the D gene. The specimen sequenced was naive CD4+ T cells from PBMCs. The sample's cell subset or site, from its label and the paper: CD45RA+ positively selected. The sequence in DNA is TGTGCCAGTAGTCACGGAGGGGGAACTGGCAATCAGCCCCAGCATTTT. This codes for CASSHGGGTGNQPQHF. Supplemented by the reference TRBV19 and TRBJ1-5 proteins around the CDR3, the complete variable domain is DGGITQSPKYLFRKEGQNVTLSCEQNLNHDAMYWYRQDPGQGLRLIYYSQIVNDFQKGDIAEGYSVSREKKESFPLTVTSAQKNPTAFYLCASSHGGGTGNQPQHFGDGTRLSIL.